This T cell receptor beta chain was sequenced for a study of blood T cell repertoires in COVID-19. Study-wide background: Samples representing acute and convalescent COVID-19 were sourced from the United States, Italy and Spain. PBMCs, B-cell-depleted T cells, or T cells provided the cDNA or gDNA that made up the material.

Original processing methods: Scientists estimated how many nucleated cells there were by amplifying reference gene primers. TCRdb's copy holds only in-frame clones and misses some; the assay was immunoSEQ multiplex PCR. V, J and clone size reflect that table, while D and trimming were determined from the DNA. The sample comprises roughly 40,000 clones, about 90% of which are singletons, and 1% to 1.5% rests with the top ten. Germline V CDR1 and CDR2: SGHTA, FQGNSA. This CDR3 spans 14 amino acids. V was trimmed by 5 bases and J by 1 base, leaving 11 bases between them. The sample was peripheral blood. This sequence originates from a woman between 35 and 50 years old with acute or convalescent COVID-19. The chain is built from TRBV7-2 and TRBJ2-5; D might be TRBD1 (6 bases). The CDR3 sequence is CASSQDRSQETQYF. The CDR3 bases are TGTGCCAGCAGCCAAGACAGGAGCCAAGAGACCCAGTACTTC.